Sequencing of this T cell receptor (beta chain) was carried out in a study of cytomegalovirus exposure and HLA in healthy donors. Concerning this clone: Its matching antigen is unknown.

General study findings and limits: Specificity for CMV antigens was confirmed in vitro for a few of the CMV-associated chains. TCR clusters originating in the first cohort tended to co-occur in the 110 or so validation repertoires, according to a later analysis.

CDR3 length equals 16 residues. Per the germline V gene, CDR1 is MNHEY and CDR2 is SMNVEV (reference sequence). The V gene end was trimmed by 3 bases and the J gene end by 6 bases; junction bases not matched to a gene: 12. Sequenced by immunoSEQ multiplex PCR; TCRdb stores in-frame clones only, minus some. This sample has 120,000 to 150,000 clones, with approximately 90% found just once. The chain uses TRBV27 and TRBJ1-2; 8 positions agree with TRBD1. This TCR derives from a man in his late teens or twenties in good health and CMV-seronegative. What was sequenced was PBMCs. This CDR3 reads CASSLLGQGSGNGYTF. The CDR3 region has the DNA TGTGCCAGCAGTTTGCTTGGACAGGGTTCGGGAAATGGCTACACCTTC.